Following are 28 T cell receptor beta chains from one sample sequenced in a study of Graves' ophthalmopathy and Graves' hyperthyroidism. From RNA, the CDR3 regions of TCR beta chains were amplified and sequenced. HTBI-primed first-round RT-PCR preceded second-round multiplex PCR. One entry per CDR3 protein results from TCRdb running MiXCR on the multiplex PCR reads. The data contain 500,000 to 600,000 distinct CDR3 sequences, 39% of them singletons. Sequencing was carried out using peripheral blood or thyroid tissue (not recorded which). These receptors were taken from an adult man with Graves' hyperthyroidism.

This chain joins TRBV6-1 and TRBJ2-2; the match to TRBD1 covers 7 bases. CDR3 size: 15 residues. Germline V CDR1 and CDR2: MNHNS, SASEGT. With V trimmed by 2 bases and J by 5 bases, 5 bases remained unmatched. This CDR3 reads CASSERGTETGELFF. The CDR3 DNA follows: TGTGCCAGCAGTGAACGAGGGACAGAGACCGGGGAGCTGTTTTTT.

V gene TRBV7-3 combines with J gene TRBJ2-5; tentatively, D is TRBD1 (6 bases). Germline-derived CDR1 and CDR2 are SGHTA and FQGTGA. The ends were cut back, 5 bases at V and 2 bases at J, with 18 bases in the middle. The CDR3 length is 16 residues. The CDR3 is CASSKFPTGGQETQYF. The CDR3 nucleotides are TGTGCCAGCAGCAAATTTCCGACAGGCGGGCAAGAGACCCAGTACTTC.

This clonotype has only a few counts. The V call is TRBV6-5, the J call TRBJ1-4; D possibly corresponds to TRBD1 (5 bases). The CDR3 spans 13 residues. CDR1 is MNHEY, CDR2 SVGAGI, per germline. Trimming took 6 bases from V and 4 from J, leaving 9 bases between them. The CDR3 sequence: CASRRDSNEKLFF. DNA of the CDR3: TGTGCCAGCAGGCGCGACAGTAATGAAAAACTGTTTTTT.

This clonotype was seen repeatedly, ten times or more. This sequence joins TRBV7-8 and TRBJ1-5; a weak D match, TRBD1 (5 bases). CDR1 is SGHVS, CDR2 FQNEAQ, per germline. V dropped 4 bases and J dropped 3 bases, with 10 bases sitting between them. There are 14 residues in the CDR3. The CDR3 protein is CASSSGLINQPQHF. The CDR3 DNA sequence: TGTGCCAGCAGCTCGGGACTGATCAATCAGCCCCAGCATTTT. The full variable domain, rest sourced from reference TRBV7-8 and TRBJ1-5, is GAGVSQSPRYKVAKRGQDVALRCDPISGHVSLFWYQQALGQGPEFLTYFQNEAQLDKSGLPSDRFFAERPEGSVSTLKIQRTQQEDSAVYLCASSSGLINQPQHFGDGTRLSIL.

This clonotype appeared many times. The rearrangement links TRBV13 to TRBJ1-2, with a tentative D call TRBD1 (5 bases). V dropped 4 bases and J dropped 1 base, with 19 bases sitting between them. CDR1 PRHDT and CDR2 FYEKMQ come from the germline V gene (reference sequence). This CDR3 spans 17 amino acids. CDR3 DNA: TGTGCCAGCAGCTCCCAAGTGACAGCTATCTATAACTATGGCTACACCTTC. The encoded protein is CASSSQVTAIYNYGYTF.

A few counts support this clonotype. V and J are TRBV7-3 and TRBJ2-1; 8 bases line up with TRBD2. With 2 bases clipped from V and 5 bases from J, the junction kept 8 bases outside the gene matches. This CDR3 has 16 residues. Germline CDR1 SGHTA, CDR2 FQGTGA. Here the CDR3 DNA reads TGTGCCAGCAGCTTAGCGGGGGGAGGGCCTCACAATGAGCAGTTCTTC. Amino acids: CASSLAGGGPHNEQFF.

There are a few counts of this clonotype. The chain combines TRBV6-5 with TRBJ2-2; D perhaps matches TRBD1 (5 bases). Per germline, CDR1 MNHEY and CDR2 SVGAGI. The V end was cut by 2 bases, the J end by 4 bases, with 14 bases between. The CDR3 runs to 16 residues. CDR3 DNA: TGTGCCAGCAGTTACGGCTCGGACACCCCCACCGGGGAGCTGTTTTTT. Protein sequence: CASSYGSDTPTGELFF.

This clonotype appeared once. This may come from a read error, since a much larger clone is one base off. The rearrangement joins TRBV12-3 or TRBV12-4 to TRBJ1-2; tentative D call: TRBD1 (6 bases). The CDR3 extends over 14 amino acids. Trimming shortened V by 6 bases and J by 3 bases, and 14 bases separated the two germline ends. This chain's CDR3 is CASRPRTVYYGYTF. The CDR3 coding sequence is TGTGCCAGCAGACCCCGGACAGTCTACTATGGCTACACCTTC.

This chain connects TRBV4-1 to TRBJ2-7; D might be TRBD1 (6 bases). The germline V gene encodes CDR1 MGHRA and CDR2 YSYEKL. This CDR3 has 14 residues. The ends were cut back, 1 base at V and 4 bases at J, with 11 bases in the middle. This CDR3 reads CASSQVNRDYEQYF. As DNA, the CDR3 is TGCGCCAGCAGCCAAGTTAACAGGGATTACGAGCAGTACTTC.

The table lists this clonotype with a few counts. The chain has TRBV6-6 and TRBJ2-7, with TRBD1 as a possible D gene (5 bases). The CDR3 loop spans 18 amino acids. Per the germline V gene, CDR1 is MNHNY and CDR2 is SVGAGI (reference sequence). V was clipped by 5 bases and J by 3 bases, with 26 bases between them. Here the CDR3 reads CASSVDVGRTSSIYEQYF. The DNA of the CDR3 is TGTGCCAGCAGTGTGGATGTGGGGCGAACCTCGTCCATCTACGAGCAGTACTTC.

In this sample, this clonotype turned up many times. The CDR3, as DNA: TGTGCCAGCAGCTTGGAAGCTCAGTACTTC. Encoded protein: CASSLEAQYF. The chain is built from TRBV7-6 and TRBJ2-5; D not certain. V was shortened by 3 bases and J by 11 bases, with 7 bases between the two germline ends. Per germline, CDR1 SGHVS and CDR2 FNYEAQ. The CDR3 is made up of 10 amino acids.

This clonotype was seen just once. This rearrangement joins TRBV7-9 to TRBJ2-7; 7 bases agree with TRBD1. The CDR3 has 13 residues. In germline, CDR1 is SEHNR, CDR2 FQNEAQ (reference sequence). V was clipped by 2 bases and J by 6 bases; unmatched bases: 4. As DNA, the CDR3 is TGTGCCAGCAGCTTAACAGGGACAGTCGAGCAGTACTTC. It specifies CASSLTGTVEQYF.

As to this clonotype: This CDR3 fails to terminate in the conserved phenylalanine or tryptophan, so it likely reflects a read error. No DNA is shown, since the ends of the CDR3 on it are uncertain; the CDR3 is the one TCRdb lists. This rearrangement joins TRBV11-2 to TRBJ2-6. The germline V gene encodes CDR1 SGHAT and CDR2 FQNNGV. The CDR3 is 9 residues long, ends included. CDR3 sequence: CASSLGRTS.

This sequence joins TRBV2 and TRBJ2-6, with D perhaps matching TRBD1 (5 bases). The CDR3 sequence is 13 residues long. V gave up 4 bases and J gave up 4 bases, with 5 bases separating them. The germline V gene encodes CDR1 SNHLY and CDR2 FYNNEI. As DNA, the CDR3 is TGTGCCAGCAGTGGACAGGGGGCCAACGTCCTGACTTTC. It codes for CASSGQGANVLTF.

With regard to this clonotype: Lacking the conserved final phenylalanine or tryptophan, this CDR3 likely reflects a read error. In nucleotides, the CDR3 is TGTGCCACCTTGACGGACACCGGGGAGCTGTTTCTT. This codes for CATLTDTGELFL. The chain uses TRBV24-1 and TRBJ2-2; D uncertain. The CDR3 is 12 residues long. Germline V gene lookup returns CDR1 KGHDR and CDR2 SFDVKD. V gave up 9 bases and J gave up 3 bases, with 7 bases separating them.

Ten or more counts support this clonotype. The genes are TRBV19 and TRBJ1-6; perhaps TRBD1 as D (5 bases). The CDR3 is 15 amino acids. Germline CDR1 and CDR2: LNHDA and SQIVND (reference sequence). V shed 5 bases and J shed 9 bases, with 17 bases lying between them. The CDR3 loop is CASSPTGTNLSPLHF. The CDR3 DNA reads as TGTGCCAGTAGTCCAACGGGGACCAATCTTTCACCCCTCCACTTT.

This clonotype has at least ten counts. The chain couples TRBV12-3 or TRBV12-4 to TRBJ1-1, with 8 nucleotides matching TRBD1. The CDR3 totals 14 residues. V shed 8 bases and J 4 bases; nucleotides not matched to a gene: 9. CDR3 amino acids: CASVQGARGTEAFF. CDR3 DNA: TGTGCCAGCGTGCAGGGGGCAAGGGGCACTGAAGCTTTCTTT.

The table lists this clonotype with a few counts. The rearrangement joins TRBV7-9 to TRBJ2-7; D is uncertain. The germline CDR1 and CDR2 sequences are SEHNR and FQNEAQ (reference sequence). The ends were cut back, 4 bases at V and 5 bases at J, with 15 bases in the middle. There are 14 residues in the CDR3. CDR3 nucleotides: TGTGCCAGCAGCTCAGAGATGTACGGCCACGAGCAGTACTTC. Translating it yields CASSSEMYGHEQYF.

This clonotype appeared many times. This rearrangement joins TRBV12-3 or TRBV12-4 to TRBJ1-2; unclear D gene. Trimming stripped 5 bases from V and 0 bases from J, with 13 bases between. The CDR3 loop spans 15 amino acids. CDR3 loop: CASSPRPNSNYGYTF. The DNA for the CDR3 is TGTGCCAGCAGTCCCCGACCGAATTCTAACTATGGCTACACCTTC.

The rearrangement links TRBV5-1 to TRBJ2-2; D not certain. Germline assignment: CDR1 SGHRS and CDR2 YFSETQ. The CDR3 runs to 14 residues. V was cut by 0 bases and J by 5 bases, with 8 bases left in between. For the CDR3, the DNA is TGCGCCAGCAGCTTGGCCGTAGCAACCGGGGAGCTGTTTTTT. Protein: CASSLAVATGELFF.

The J gene is TRBJ2-6, the V gene TRBV10-3, with D tentatively TRBD1 (7 bases). Trimming took off 3 bases at V and 2 bases at J, with 11 bases between the two ends. Germline loops: CDR1 ENHRY, CDR2 SYGVKD. This CDR3 region has 16 residues. The CDR3 sequence: CAISDRGDTGANVLTF. CDR3 DNA: TGTGCCATCAGTGACAGGGGGGATACTGGGGCCAACGTCCTGACTTTC.

This clonotype was counted only a few times. The chain recombines TRBV10-3 with TRBJ2-3; D gene uncertain. The CDR3 runs 13 residues. Trimming took 6 bases from V and 5 from J, leaving 12 bases between them. Germline V gives CDR1 ENHRY, CDR2 SYGVKD. The CDR3 reads CAISGPWEDTQYF. The CDR3 bases are TGTGCCATCAGCGGACCCTGGGAAGATACGCAGTATTTT.

The V and J genes are TRBV5-1 and TRBJ1-2; 9 bases line up with TRBD1. V trimming: 3 bases; J trimming: 5 bases; junction bases outside the gene matches: 8. The CDR3 contains 15 residues. Germline V gives CDR1 SGHRS, CDR2 YFSETQ. The DNA for the CDR3 is TGCGCCAGCAGCTCAAACCGGGACAGGGTGTATGGCTACACCTTC. The encoded protein is CASSSNRDRVYGYTF.

This clonotype was seen ten or more times. The genes are TRBV5-1 and TRBJ2-2; 11 positions agree with TRBD1. The CDR3 spans 15 residues. Germline CDR1 SGHRS, CDR2 YFSETQ. The V and J ends lost 2 bases and 6 bases, in that order; junction bases with no gene match: 3. CDR3 in DNA: TGCGCCAGCAGCTTCGGACAGGGGGCATCCGGGGAGCTGTTTTTT. This translates into CASSFGQGASGELFF. Drawing the rest from reference TRBV5-1 and TRBJ2-2, the complete variable domain is KAGVTQTPRYLIKTRGQQVTLSCSPISGHRSVSWYQQTPGQGLQFLFEYFSETQRNKGNFPGRFSGRQFSNSRSEMNVSTLELGDSALYLCASSFGQGASGELFFGEGSRLTVL.

In the case of this clonotype: This clone may be a read error of a much larger clone one base away. V gene TRBV7-3 combines with J gene TRBJ2-2; D remains unclear. CDR1 is SGHTA and CDR2 is FQGTGA in the germline V gene. The CDR3 loop spans 14 amino acids. V was trimmed by 1 base and J by 6 bases, leaving 9 bases between them. CDR3 in DNA: TGTGCCAGCAGCTTAATCCAGGACGCCGGGGAGCTGTTTTTT. It encodes CASSLIQDAGELFF.

Concerning this clonotype: This clone may be a read error of a much larger clone one base away. V and J are TRBV6-5 and TRBJ2-5; D is unresolved. The V gene lost 6 bases and the J gene lost 0 bases, with 14 bases spanning the gap. CDR3 length equals 15 residues. Germline V gene sequence: CDR1 MNHEY, CDR2 SVGAGI. The CDR3 region is CASREMAAYQETQYF. CDR3 nucleotides: TGTGCCAGCAGAGAAATGGCAGCGTACCAAGAGACCCAGTACTTC.

This chain connects TRBV29-1 to TRBJ2-3; the D is unclear. The germline CDR1 and CDR2 sequences are SQVTM and ANQGSEA. The CDR3 extends over 11 amino acids. V was shortened by 4 bases and J by 5 bases, with 7 bases between the two germline ends. The CDR3: CSVVMVDTQYF. Here the CDR3 DNA reads TGCAGCGTTGTTATGGTAGATACGCAGTATTTT.

At least ten counts were recorded for this clonotype. This chain joins TRBV25-1 and TRBJ2-7, with D uncertain. This CDR3 spans 15 amino acids. V lost 3 bases and J 2 bases, leaving 14 bases between the germline ends. Germline CDR1 is MGHDK and CDR2 is SYGVNS. The CDR3 here is CASSDESKNAYEQYF. CDR3 DNA sequence: TGTGCCAGCAGTGACGAATCGAAGAACGCCTACGAGCAGTACTTC.